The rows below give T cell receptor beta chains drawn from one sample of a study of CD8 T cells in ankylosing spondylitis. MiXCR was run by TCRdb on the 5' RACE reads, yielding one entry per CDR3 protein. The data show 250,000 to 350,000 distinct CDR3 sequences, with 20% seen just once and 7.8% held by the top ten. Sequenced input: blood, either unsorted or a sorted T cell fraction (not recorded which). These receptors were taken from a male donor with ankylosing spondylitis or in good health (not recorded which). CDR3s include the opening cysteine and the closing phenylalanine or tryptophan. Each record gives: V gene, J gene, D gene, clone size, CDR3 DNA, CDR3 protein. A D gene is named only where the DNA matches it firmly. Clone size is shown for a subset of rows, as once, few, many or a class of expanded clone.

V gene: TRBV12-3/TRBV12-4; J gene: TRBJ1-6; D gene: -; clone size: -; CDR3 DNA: TGTGCCAGCAGTTCCGCGGGTTGGGATAATTCACCCCTCCACTTT; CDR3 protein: CASSSAGWDNSPLHF
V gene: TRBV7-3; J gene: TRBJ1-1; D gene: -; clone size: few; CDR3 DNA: TGTGCCAGCAGCCCCAGCGCCCGGGGAATGAACACTGAAGCTTTCTTT; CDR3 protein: CASSPSARGMNTEAFF
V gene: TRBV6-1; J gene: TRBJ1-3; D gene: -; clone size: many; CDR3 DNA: TGTGCCAGCAGTGTGGGAGTTAACTCTGGAAACACCATATATTTT; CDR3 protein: CASSVGVNSGNTIYF
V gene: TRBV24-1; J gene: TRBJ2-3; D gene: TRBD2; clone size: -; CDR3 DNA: TGTGCCACCAGAGAAAGCGGGAGTGGGGATACGCAGTATTTT; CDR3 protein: CATRESGSGDTQYF
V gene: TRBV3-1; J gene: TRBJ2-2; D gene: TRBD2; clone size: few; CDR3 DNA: TGTGCCAGCAGCCCCCGGACTAGCGGCGGCGGGGAGCTGTTTTTT; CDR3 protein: CASSPRTSGGGELFF
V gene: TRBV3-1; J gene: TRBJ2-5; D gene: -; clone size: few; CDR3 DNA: TGTGCCAGCACCCATATGGAGACCCAGTACTTC; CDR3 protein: CASTHMETQYF
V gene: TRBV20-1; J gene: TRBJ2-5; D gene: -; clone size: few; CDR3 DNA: TGCAGTGCCCGGGTCCGGGTTTTACAAGAGACCCAGTACTTC; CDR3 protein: CSARVRVLQETQYF
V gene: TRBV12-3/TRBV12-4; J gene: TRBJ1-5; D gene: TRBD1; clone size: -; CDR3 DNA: TGTGCCAGCAGTTTACAGACAGGGTTTAATCAGCCCCAGCATTTT; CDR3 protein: CASSLQTGFNQPQHF
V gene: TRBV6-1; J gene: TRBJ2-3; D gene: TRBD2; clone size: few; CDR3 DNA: TGTGCCGGCAGACTAGCGGGAAGCACAGATACGCAGTATTTT; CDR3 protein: CAGRLAGSTDTQYF
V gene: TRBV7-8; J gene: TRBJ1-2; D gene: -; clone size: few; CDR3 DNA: TGTGCCAGCCGGAAGGGCGGTAACTATGGCTACACCTTC; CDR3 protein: CASRKGGNYGYTF
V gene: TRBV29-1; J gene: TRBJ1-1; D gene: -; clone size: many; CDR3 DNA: TGCAGCGCCCACCCGACAGCTGCTGAAGCTTTCTTT; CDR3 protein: CSAHPTAAEAFF
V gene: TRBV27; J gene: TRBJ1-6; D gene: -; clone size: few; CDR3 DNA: TGTGCCAGCGGAGTCCAGTATAATTCACCCCTCCACTTT; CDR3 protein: CASGVQYNSPLHF
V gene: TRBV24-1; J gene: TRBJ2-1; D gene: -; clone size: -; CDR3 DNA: TGTGCCACCAGTGATTCCCGGACAATATCCGATGAGCAGTTCTTC; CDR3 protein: CATSDSRTISDEQFF
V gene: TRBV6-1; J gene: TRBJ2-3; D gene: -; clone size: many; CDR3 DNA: TGTGCCAGCCTTTTTCTAGACGCAGATACGCAGTATTTT; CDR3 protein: CASLFLDADTQYF
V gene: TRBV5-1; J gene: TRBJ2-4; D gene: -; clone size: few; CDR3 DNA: TGCGCCAGCAGCTTGACCTATCGCGACAAAAACATTCAGTACTTC; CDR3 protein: CASSLTYRDKNIQYF
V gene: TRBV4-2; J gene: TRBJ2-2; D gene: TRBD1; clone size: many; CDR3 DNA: TGTGCCAGCAGCCAAGATGACAGGGCCGGGGAGCTGTTTTTT; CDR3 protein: CASSQDDRAGELFF
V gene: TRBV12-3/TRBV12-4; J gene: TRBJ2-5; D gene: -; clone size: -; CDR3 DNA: TGTGCCAGCAGTCCCGGACAAGTTTGGGGGACCCAGTACTTC; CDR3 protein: CASSPGQVWGTQYF
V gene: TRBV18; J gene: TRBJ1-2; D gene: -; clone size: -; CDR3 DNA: TGTGCCAGCTCAGGATCTCTGGGACTCTATGGCTACACCTTC; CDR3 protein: CASSGSLGLYGYTF
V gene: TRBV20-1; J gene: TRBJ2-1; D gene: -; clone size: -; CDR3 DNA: TGCAGTGCTAGATACCTCAGGACGAGGAGCTCCTACAATGAGCAGTTCTTC; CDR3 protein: CSARYLRTRSSYNEQFF
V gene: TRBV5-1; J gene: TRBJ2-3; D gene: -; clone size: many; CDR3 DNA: TGCGCCAGCAGCTTGGAGGATGGGACAGATACGCAGTATTTT; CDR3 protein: CASSLEDGTDTQYF
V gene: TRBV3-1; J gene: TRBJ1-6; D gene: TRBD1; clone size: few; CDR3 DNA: TGTGCCAGCAGCCAGAGACAGGGCCTTAATTCACCCCTCCACTTT; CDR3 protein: CASSQRQGLNSPLHF
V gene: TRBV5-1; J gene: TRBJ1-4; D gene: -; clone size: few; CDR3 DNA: TGCGCCAGCAGCATCAGGGGTGAGACTAATGAAAAACTGTTTTTT; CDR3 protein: CASSIRGETNEKLFF
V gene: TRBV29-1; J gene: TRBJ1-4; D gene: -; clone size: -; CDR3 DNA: TGCAGCGTTCTGACTAATGAAAAACTGTTTTTT; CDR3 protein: CSVLTNEKLFF
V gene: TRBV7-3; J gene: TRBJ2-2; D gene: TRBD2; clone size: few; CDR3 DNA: TGTGCCAGCAGCCGCCCTAGCGGGGGGACCGGGGAGCTGTTTTTT; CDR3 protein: CASSRPSGGTGELFF
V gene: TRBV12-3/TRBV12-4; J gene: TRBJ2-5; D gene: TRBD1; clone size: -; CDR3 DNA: TGTGCCAGCCGGGGGACAGGGGGCCAAGAGACCCAGTACTTC; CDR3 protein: CASRGTGGQETQYF
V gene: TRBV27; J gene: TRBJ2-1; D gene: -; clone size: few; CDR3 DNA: TGTGCCAGCAGTTTACGGGGTCAGTACAATGAGCAGTTCTTC; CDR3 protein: CASSLRGQYNEQFF
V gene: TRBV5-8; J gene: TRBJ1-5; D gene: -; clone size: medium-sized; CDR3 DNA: TGTGCCAGCAGCTTGCCCCCCAGCAATCAGCCCCAGCATTTT; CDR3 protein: CASSLPPSNQPQHF
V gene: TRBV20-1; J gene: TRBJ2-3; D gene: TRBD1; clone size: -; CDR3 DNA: TGCAGTGCTTATACCGGGACAGGGTTCACAGATACGCAGTATTTT; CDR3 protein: CSAYTGTGFTDTQYF
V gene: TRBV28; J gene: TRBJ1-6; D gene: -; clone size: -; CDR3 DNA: TGTGCCAGCAGTTCCCGGGCAGAGAAGATATCACCCCTCCACTTT; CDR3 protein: CASSSRAEKISPLHF
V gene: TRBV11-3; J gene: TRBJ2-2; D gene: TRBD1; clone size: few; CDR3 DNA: TGTGCCAGCAGCTTAGCAGGGGGTCGTCTAACCGGGGAGCTGTTTTTT; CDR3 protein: CASSLAGGRLTGELFF
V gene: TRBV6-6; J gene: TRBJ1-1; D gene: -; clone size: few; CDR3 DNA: TGTGCCAGCATTTCCCCATGGGGTACAACTTTCTTT; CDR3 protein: CASISPWGTTFF
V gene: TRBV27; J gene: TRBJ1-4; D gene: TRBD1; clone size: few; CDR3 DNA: TGTGCCAGCAGACGACAGGGTGAAAAACTGTTTTTT; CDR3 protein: CASRRQGEKLFF
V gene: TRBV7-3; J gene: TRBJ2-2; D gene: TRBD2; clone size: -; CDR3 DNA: TGTGCCAGCAGCACTCGGACTAGCAGGGACACCGGGGAGCTGTTTTTT; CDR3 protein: CASSTRTSRDTGELFF
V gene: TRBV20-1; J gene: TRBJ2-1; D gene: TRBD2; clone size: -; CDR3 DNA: TGCAGTGCCCCTCTGCGGGGGGCCTACAATGAGCAGTTCTTC; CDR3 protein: CSAPLRGAYNEQFF
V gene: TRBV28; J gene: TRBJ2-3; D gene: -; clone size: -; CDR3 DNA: TGTGCCAGCAGTTTGCAGGGGTTGGATACGCAGTATTTT; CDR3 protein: CASSLQGLDTQYF
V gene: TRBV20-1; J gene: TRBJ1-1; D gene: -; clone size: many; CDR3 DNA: TGCAGTGCTCTCCCCTATAAGTTAAACACTGAAGCTTTCTTT; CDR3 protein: CSALPYKLNTEAFF
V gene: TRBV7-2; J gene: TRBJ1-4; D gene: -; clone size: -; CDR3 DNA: TGTGCCAGCAGCTTCGGGGTGGGGAATGAAAAACTGTTTTTT; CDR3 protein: CASSFGVGNEKLFF
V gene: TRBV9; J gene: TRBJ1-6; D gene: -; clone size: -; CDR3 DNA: TGTGCCAGCAGCGTAGGGACAGCCGGGAATTCACCCCTCCACTTT; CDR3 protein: CASSVGTAGNSPLHF
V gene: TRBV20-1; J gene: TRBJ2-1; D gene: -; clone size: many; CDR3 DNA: TGCAGTGCTAGGCTAGGCTACAATGAGCAGTTCTTC; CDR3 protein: CSARLGYNEQFF
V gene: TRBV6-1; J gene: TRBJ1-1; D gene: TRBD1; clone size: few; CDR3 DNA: TGTGCCAGCAGCCTACTTACAGGGGGCAGGGCTGAAGCTTTCTTT; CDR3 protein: CASSLLTGGRAEAFF
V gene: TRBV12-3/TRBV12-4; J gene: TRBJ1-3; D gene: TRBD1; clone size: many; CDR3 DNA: TGTGCCAGCAGACTACAGGGGGCAAGTGGAAACACCATATATTTT; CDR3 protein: CASRLQGASGNTIYF